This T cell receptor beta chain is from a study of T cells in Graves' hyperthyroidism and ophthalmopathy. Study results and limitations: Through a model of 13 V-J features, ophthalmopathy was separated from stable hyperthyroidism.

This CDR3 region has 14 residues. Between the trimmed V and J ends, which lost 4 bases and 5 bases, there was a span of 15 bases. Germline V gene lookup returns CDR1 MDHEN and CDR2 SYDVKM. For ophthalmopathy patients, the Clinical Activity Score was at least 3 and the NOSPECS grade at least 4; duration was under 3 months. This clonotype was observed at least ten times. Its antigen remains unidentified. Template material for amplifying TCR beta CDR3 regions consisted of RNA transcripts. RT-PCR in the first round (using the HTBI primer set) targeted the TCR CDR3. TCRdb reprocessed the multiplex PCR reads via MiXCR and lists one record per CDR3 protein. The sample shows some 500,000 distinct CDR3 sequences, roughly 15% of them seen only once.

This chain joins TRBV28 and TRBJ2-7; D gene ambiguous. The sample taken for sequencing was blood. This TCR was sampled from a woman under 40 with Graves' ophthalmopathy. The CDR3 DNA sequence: TGTGCCAGCAGTTCCCATTCGATACGGGACGAGCAGTACTTC. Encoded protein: CASSSHSIRDEQYF.